This section outlines one T cell receptor (beta chain) sequence together with its context. Method: immunoSEQ multiplex PCR; TCRdb's copy keeps in-frame clones and lacks some. Seen here are 75,000 or so clones, roughly 94% observed once, and the top ten hold 0.2% to 0.3%. Unmatched junction bases numbered 7, after V lost 5 bases and J lost 4 bases. Germline loops: CDR1 ENHRY, CDR2 SYGVKD. The CDR3 is 14 residues long. The sample belongs to a study of technical replicates of blood from a few donors. The rearrangement links TRBV10-3 to TRBJ2-7, with TRBD1 matching over 8 bases. This receptor was identified in a human donor in good health. Specimen: T cells isolated from PBMCs. The CDR3 is CAISQRDRLYEQYF. DNA of the CDR3: TGTGCCATCAGTCAGAGGGACAGGTTGTACGAGCAGTACTTC.